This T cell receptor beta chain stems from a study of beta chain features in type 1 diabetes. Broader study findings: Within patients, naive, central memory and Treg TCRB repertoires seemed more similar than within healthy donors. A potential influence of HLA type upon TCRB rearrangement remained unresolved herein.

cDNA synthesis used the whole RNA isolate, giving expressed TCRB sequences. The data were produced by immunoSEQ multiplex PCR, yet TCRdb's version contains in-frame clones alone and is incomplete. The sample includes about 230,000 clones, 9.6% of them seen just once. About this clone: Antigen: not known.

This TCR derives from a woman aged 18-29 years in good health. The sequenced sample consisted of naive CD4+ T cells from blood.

The CDR3: CASSVDSERDTQYF. In DNA, the CDR3 is TGTGCCAGCAGCGTCGACTCGGAACGGGATACGCAGTATTTT. The rearrangement joins TRBV9 to TRBJ2-3, with D unclear. V lost 2 bases, J lost 6 bases, and 13 bases lay in between. Per germline, CDR1 SGDLS and CDR2 YYNGEE. This CDR3 contains 14 residues.